The 4 T cell receptor beta chains listed next were all sequenced from one sample in a study of OX40 agonist ivuxolimab in advanced cancers. Sequencing used immunoSEQ multiplex PCR; TCRdb keeps in-frame clones, though not all of them. The repertoire includes roughly 43,000 clones, roughly 91% of them detected once, and roughly 5.2% sits in the top ten. The specimen was CD4+ or CD8+ T cells sorted from blood, collected in a trial of the OX40 agonist ivuxolimab. Source of these receptors: an adult with an advanced solid tumor such as melanoma, head and neck, liver or kidney cancer.

V is TRBV18 and J is TRBJ2-5, with unresolved D. V was clipped by 4 bases and J by 3 bases, with 6 bases between them. Germline values: CDR1 KGHSH, CDR2 LQKENI. This CDR3 spans 12 amino acids. CDR3 residues: CASSRLEETQYF. Written as DNA, the CDR3 is TGTGCCAGCTCACGGCTAGAAGAGACCCAGTACTTC.

J is TRBJ2-1 and V is TRBV9; possible D gene TRBD2, 6 bases. V lost 0 bases and J 2 bases, leaving 15 bases between the germline ends. CDR1 SGDLS and CDR2 YYNGEE come from the germline V gene. This CDR3 comprises 17 residues. This CDR3 is CASSVGFGRGTYNEQFF. The CDR3 DNA sequence: TGTGCCAGCAGCGTAGGGTTCGGGAGAGGGACCTACAATGAGCAGTTCTTC.

This clone was seen just once. This rearrangement joins TRBV4-1 to TRBJ2-1, with D perhaps being TRBD1 or TRBD2 (6 bases each). This CDR3 contains 17 residues. Germline CDR1 reads MGHRA; CDR2 reads YSYEKL. The V and J ends lost 3 bases and 6 bases respectively, with 21 bases between them. The CDR3 region has the DNA TGCGCCAGCAGCCAGATTATGGCGGGACAAGCTAGCAATGAGCAGTTCTTC. Translating gives CASSQIMAGQASNEQFF.

This chain links TRBV19 with TRBJ2-6, with D perhaps matching TRBD2 (6 bases). Germline assignment: CDR1 LNHDA and CDR2 SQIVND (reference sequence). The CDR3 covers 17 residues. With 7 bases removed from V and 0 bases from J, the gap between germline ends came to 16 bases. CDR3 amino acids: CASTPDYSLSGANVLTF. The CDR3, as DNA: TGTGCCAGTACCCCGGACTACAGTCTCTCTGGGGCCAACGTCCTGACTTTC.